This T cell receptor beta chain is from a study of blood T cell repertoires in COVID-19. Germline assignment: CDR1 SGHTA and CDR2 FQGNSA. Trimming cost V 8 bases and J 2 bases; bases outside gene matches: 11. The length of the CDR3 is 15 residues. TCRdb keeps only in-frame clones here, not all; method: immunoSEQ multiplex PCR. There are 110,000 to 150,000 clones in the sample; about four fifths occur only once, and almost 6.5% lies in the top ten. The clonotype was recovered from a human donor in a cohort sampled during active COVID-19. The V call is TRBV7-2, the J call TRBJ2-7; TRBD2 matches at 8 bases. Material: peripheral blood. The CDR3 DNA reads TGTGCCAGCCGCTACAGCGGGGGCCAACCCTACGAGCAGTACTTC. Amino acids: CASRYSGGQPYEQYF.